The following is a T cell receptor (beta chain) sequence with its context. It has no known antigen specificity. Base quality data are lacking; no much larger clone is found one base away. Library generation was performed with RT-PCR. The instrument was an Illumina HiSeq 2500. The public reads were quality trimmed at Q25 with fastp and then assembled into clones with MiXCR by TCRdb, keeping productive beta chains. Under each unique CDR3 protein, matching rows form one entry showing the most common genes and DNA. This sample gives a few hundred thousand distinct CDR3 sequences in total; 20% to 25% of them show up just once. The ten largest clones capture about 9.4% of the sample. Trimmed from V: 0 bases; trimmed from J: 2 bases; junction bases lacking a gene match: 7. The germline V gene provides CDR1 SGHRS and CDR2 YFSETQ. The CDR3 contains 16 residues, cysteine and phenylalanine counted. CDR3 DNA is the only sequence kept; it has 48 bases, read in frame from the first base.

The sample originates from a study of response to subunit inactivated influenza vaccine (dated 2018 in TCRdb). Regarding the research as a whole: To follow how T cells responded to a trivalent subunit inactivated influenza vaccine, the researchers relied on deep quantitative profiling of the T cell receptor repertoire. What the study reported, not specific to this receptor: The authors proposed that each seasonal influenza vaccination may bring in only a limited number of new T cells.

Specimen: PBMCs from blood, collected about 20 months after vaccination. The chain employs TRBV5-1 and TRBJ2-5, with 7 bases aligning to TRBD2. This clonotype was obtained from a man aged 50 to 69 who received an inactivated influenza vaccine. Donor details come from another sample of the same person, matched by shared clones. The DNA reads TGCGCCAGCAGCTTGGCCGGGGGACTAATGCAAGAGACCCAGTACTTC. This gives the protein CASSLAGGLMQETQYF.